The 20 T cell receptor beta chains reported below all come from one sample, sequenced in a study of STAT3 mutations in large granular lymphocyte leukemia. Sequencing was performed with immunoSEQ multiplex PCR; in TCRdb, only in-frame clones are kept and a portion is missing. The repertoire holds under 25,000 clones, with over 80% as singletons. General study points: Every T-LGLL patient had at least one immunodominant TCRbeta clonotype.

Antigens for these TCRs are unknown. The sequenced material came from peripheral blood mononuclear cells. These receptors were collected from a man between 60 and 75 years old with T-cell large granular lymphocyte leukemia. Some clones in this sample may be carry-over from other donors' samples.

The CDR3 coding sequence is TGTGCCAGCAGCACCCAAGTTAGCGGGTCCTACAATGAGCAGTTCTTC. Its protein is CASSTQVSGSYNEQFF. The rearrangement joins TRBV5-4 to TRBJ2-1, with 7 bases that match TRBD2. Trimming cost V 4 bases and J 1 base; bases outside gene matches: 8. Germline CDR1 and CDR2: SGHNT and YYREEE (reference sequence). The CDR3 is 16 residues long.

Only one count was recorded for this clone. The rearrangement links TRBV10-3 to TRBJ2-7, with TRBD1 matching over 12 bases. CDR1 is ENHRY, CDR2 SYGVKD, per germline. The CDR3 totals 13 residues. Trimming at V came to 11 bases and at J to 5 bases, leaving 7 bases not matched to a gene. CDR3 sequence: CALGGTGGHEQYF. DNA of the CDR3: TGTGCCCTCGGCGGGACAGGGGGCCACGAGCAGTACTTC.

CDR3 bases: TGTGCCACTACGACAGACCACACAGATACGCAGTATTTT. Amino acids: CATTTDHTDTQYF. This chain links TRBV19 with TRBJ2-3, with D perhaps matching TRBD1 (5 bases). Trimming cost V 10 bases and J 2 bases, with 13 bases left between them. CDR1 is LNHDA, CDR2 SQIVND, per germline (reference sequence). The CDR3 is 13 amino acids. Together with reference TRBV19 and TRBJ2-3, the CDR3 gives the full variable domain: DGGITQSPKYLFRKEGQNVTLSCEQNLNHDAMYWYRQDPGQGLRLIYYSQIVNDFQKGDIAEGYSVSREKKESFPLTVTSAQKNPTAFYLCATTTDHTDTQYFGPGTRLTVL.

The V gene is TRBV14, the J gene TRBJ1-4; D is perhaps TRBD1 (6 bases). From germline, CDR1 is SGHDN and CDR2 FVKESK. The CDR3 runs to 15 residues. Trimming took 0 bases from V and 7 from J, leaving 12 bases between them. For the CDR3, the DNA is TGTGCCAGCAGCCAAGATCTGGGGGCGGGTGAAAAACTGTTTTTT. This encodes CASSQDLGAGEKLFF.

The chain couples TRBV5-1 to TRBJ2-7; D gene uncertain. CDR1 and CDR2 from the germline V gene are SGHRS and YFSETQ. V lost 4 bases and J lost 2, with 19 bases in between. The CDR3 spans 16 residues. The chain's CDR3 is CASSLLFDPATYEQYF. In DNA, the CDR3 is TGCGCCAGCAGCCTCCTCTTTGATCCCGCCACCTACGAGCAGTACTTC. Variable domain in full (rest from reference TRBV5-1 and TRBJ2-7): KAGVTQTPRYLIKTRGQQVTLSCSPISGHRSVSWYQQTPGQGLQFLFEYFSETQRNKGNFPGRFSGRQFSNSRSEMNVSTLELGDSALYLCASSLLFDPATYEQYFGPGTRLTVT.

The V gene is TRBV5-1, the J gene TRBJ2-1, with 9 bases that match TRBD2. The CDR3 contains 16 residues. The germline V gene has CDR1 SGHRS and CDR2 YFSETQ. J was trimmed by 0 bases and V by 4 bases; bases with no gene match: 5. The DNA of the CDR3 is TGCGCCAGCAGCAAATTTAGCGGGAGCTCCTACAATGAGCAGTTCTTC. Encoded protein: CASSKFSGSSYNEQFF. Full variable domain (outside the CDR3, taken from reference TRBV5-1 and TRBJ2-1): KAGVTQTPRYLIKTRGQQVTLSCSPISGHRSVSWYQQTPGQGLQFLFEYFSETQRNKGNFPGRFSGRQFSNSRSEMNVSTLELGDSALYLCASSKFSGSSYNEQFFGPGTRLTVL.

The CDR3 here is CASRALAASFTGELFF. Here the CDR3 DNA reads TGTGCCAGTAGGGCTCTAGCGGCCTCCTTCACCGGGGAGCTGTTTTTT. The gene calls are TRBV19 and TRBJ2-2; 7 bases are shared with TRBD2. J was trimmed by 4 bases and V by 6 bases; bases with no gene match: 11. The V gene's germline CDR1 is LNHDA and CDR2 SQIVND (reference sequence). The CDR3 loop spans 16 amino acids.

The J gene is TRBJ2-7, the V gene TRBV28; 10 bases line up with TRBD2. This CDR3 contains 17 residues. V lost 7 bases to trimming and J lost 0 bases; unmatched junction nucleotides: 12. The germline CDR1 and CDR2 sequences are MDHEN and SYDVKM. CDR3 region: CASISPSGSGSSYEQYF. The CDR3 DNA sequence: TGTGCCAGCATCTCCCCTAGCGGGAGCGGGAGCTCCTACGAGCAGTACTTC.

The chain employs TRBV6-6 and TRBJ2-1; 11 bases fit TRBD2. Germline values: CDR1 MNHNY, CDR2 SVGAGI (reference sequence). The CDR3 has 16 amino acids. With V trimmed by 6 bases and J by 3 bases, 7 bases remained unmatched. CDR3 DNA sequence: TGTGCCAGCAGCCCGACCGGGACTAGCGGCTACAATGAGCAGTTCTTC. It yields the protein CASSPTGTSGYNEQFF.

The chain is built from TRBV6-4 and TRBJ1-6; tentative D call: TRBD1 (5 bases). The CDR3 loop spans 13 amino acids. Germline-derived CDR1 and CDR2 are MRHNA and SNTAGT. V lost 6 bases to trimming and J lost 10 bases, with 13 bases between them. Here the CDR3 DNA reads TGTGCCAGCAGGGGGACTGTAAGGTCACCCCTCCACTTT. Its translation: CASRGTVRSPLHF.

This clone appeared a single time. This sequence joins TRBV9 and TRBJ2-3; D unresolved. This CDR3 has 13 amino acids. Between the trimmed V and J ends, which lost 4 bases and 5 bases, there was a span of 11 bases. Looked up from germline, CDR1 is SGDLS and CDR2 is YYNGEE. The CDR3 reads CASSTDVGDTQYF. The CDR3 bases are TGTGCCAGCAGCACCGATGTGGGAGATACGCAGTATTTT.

The rearrangement joins TRBV2 to TRBJ1-5; D call uncertain. Germline assignment: CDR1 SNHLY and CDR2 FYNNEI. V was trimmed by 6 bases and J by 9 bases, leaving 12 bases between them. This CDR3 has 12 residues. CDR3 protein: CASSPPGVPQHF. CDR3 in DNA: TGTGCCAGCAGCCCTCCCGGGGTGCCCCAGCATTTT.

The J gene is TRBJ2-7, the V gene TRBV28; no clear D gene. The CDR3 has 12 amino acids. The V end lost 4 bases, the J end lost 3 bases, and 7 bases lay between the germline ends. Germline assignment: CDR1 MDHEN and CDR2 SYDVKM. CDR3 residues: CASSSWSYEQYF. The CDR3 bases are TGTGCCAGCAGTTCCTGGAGCTACGAGCAGTACTTC. The variable domain in full, with the rest retrieved from reference TRBV28 and TRBJ2-7, is DVKVTQSSRYLVKRTGEKVFLECVQDMDHENMFWYRQDPGLGLRLIYFSYDVKMKEKGDIPEGYSVSREKKERFSLILESASTNQTSMYLCASSSWSYEQYFGPGTRLTVT.

The V gene is TRBV18, the J gene TRBJ2-1; weak D call: TRBD2 (6 bases). The germline CDR1 and CDR2 sequences are KGHSH and LQKENI. CDR3 length: 16 residues. Trimming removed 2 bases from V and 2 bases from J, with 13 bases in between. This chain's CDR3 is CASSPILAEAYNEQFF. The CDR3 DNA is TGTGCCAGCTCACCAATCTTAGCGGAGGCCTACAATGAGCAGTTCTTC. The variable domain in full, with the rest retrieved from reference TRBV18 and TRBJ2-1, is NAGVMQNPRHLVRRRGQEARLRCSPMKGHSHVYWYRQLPEEGLKFMVYLQKENIIDESGMPKERFSAEFPKEGPSILRIQQVVRGDSAAYFCASSPILAEAYNEQFFGPGTRLTVL.

J is TRBJ2-5 and V is TRBV5-8; 8 positions match TRBD2. CDR3 length: 14 amino acids. The V segment lost 3 bases and the J segment 4 bases; nucleotides outside the gene matches: 5. CDR1 and CDR2 (germline): SGHTS, YDEGEE. CDR3 in amino acids: CASSSRRGAETQYF. The CDR3 DNA is TGTGCCAGCAGCTCAAGGCGGGGGGCAGAGACCCAGTACTTC. The full variable domain, rest sourced from reference TRBV5-8 and TRBJ2-5, is EAGVTQSPTHLIKTRGQQATLRCSPISGHTSVYWYQQALGLGLQFLLWYDEGEERNRGNFPPRFSGRQFPNYSSELNVNALELEDSALYLCASSSRRGAETQYFGPGTRLLVL.

The rearrangement links TRBV2 to TRBJ2-2; TRBD1 matches 8 bases. The V gene's germline CDR1 is SNHLY and CDR2 FYNNEI. The length of the CDR3 is 14 residues. V gave up 6 bases and J gave up 6 bases; unmatched junction bases: 6. The CDR3 region has the DNA TGTGCCAGCAGGTCGCGGACAGGGTCCGGGGAGCTGTTTTTT. The encoded protein is CASRSRTGSGELFF.

The chain uses TRBV7-2 and TRBJ2-3; 8 bases are a match to TRBD2. The CDR3 has 16 residues. Germline V gene sequence: CDR1 SGHTA, CDR2 FQGNSA. J lost 1 base, V lost 3 bases, and 6 bases had no gene match. CDR3 residues: CASSFIVTSGTDTQYF. Here the CDR3 DNA reads TGTGCCAGCAGCTTCATTGTGACTAGCGGCACAGATACGCAGTATTTT.

This chain joins TRBV7-9 and TRBJ2-3; possibly TRBD2 for D (7 bases). The CDR3 runs to 16 residues. CDR1 SEHNR and CDR2 FQNEAQ come from the germline V gene (reference sequence). Trimming took 4 bases from V and 2 from J, leaving 16 bases between them. The DNA for the CDR3 is TGTGCCAGCAGCTCAAGGGGGGGGGCGATCACAGATACGCAGTATTTT. The encoded protein is CASSSRGGAITDTQYF.

The J gene is TRBJ2-1, the V gene TRBV10-2, with 7 bases lining up with TRBD2. CDR3 length equals 14 residues. The ends lost 6 bases at V and 10 bases at J; junction bases unmatched: 12. CDR1 and CDR2 (germline): WSHSY, SAAADI. The CDR3 reads CASSILPPSGEQFF. The CDR3 nucleotides are TGCGCCAGCAGCATCCTGCCCCCTAGCGGCGAGCAGTTCTTC.

CDR3 nucleotide sequence: TGTGCCAGCAGCTTAGGGACAGGGAATCGCGAGCAGTTCTTC. Translated, it gives CASSLGTGNREQFF. The chain is built from TRBV7-9 and TRBJ2-1, with 8 bases lining up with TRBD1. This CDR3 has 14 amino acids. Looked up from germline, CDR1 is SEHNR and CDR2 is FQNEAQ (reference sequence). V lost 1 base, J lost 10 bases, and 6 bases stayed unmatched.